This TCR beta chain was recorded in a study of T cell changes during pregnancy in multiple sclerosis. The protocol was immunoSEQ multiplex PCR, while the TCRdb copy is restricted to in-frame clones and leaves out a portion. The table lists fewer than 75,000 clones, approximately 89% of them singletons. This CDR3 contains 14 residues. Per the germline V gene, CDR1 is MNHEY and CDR2 is SVGAGI. The V end lost 6 bases, the J end lost 4 bases, and 13 bases lay between the germline ends. The sample here was peripheral blood, taken in the second trimester of pregnancy. The source is a female donor with multiple sclerosis, enrolled in a pregnancy study. This chain joins TRBV6-5 and TRBJ1-5; D is possibly TRBD1 (6 bases). CDR3 DNA sequence: TGTGCCAGCAGCATCGGACAGCTTAATCAGCCCCAGCATTTT. Translating gives CASSIGQLNQPQHF.